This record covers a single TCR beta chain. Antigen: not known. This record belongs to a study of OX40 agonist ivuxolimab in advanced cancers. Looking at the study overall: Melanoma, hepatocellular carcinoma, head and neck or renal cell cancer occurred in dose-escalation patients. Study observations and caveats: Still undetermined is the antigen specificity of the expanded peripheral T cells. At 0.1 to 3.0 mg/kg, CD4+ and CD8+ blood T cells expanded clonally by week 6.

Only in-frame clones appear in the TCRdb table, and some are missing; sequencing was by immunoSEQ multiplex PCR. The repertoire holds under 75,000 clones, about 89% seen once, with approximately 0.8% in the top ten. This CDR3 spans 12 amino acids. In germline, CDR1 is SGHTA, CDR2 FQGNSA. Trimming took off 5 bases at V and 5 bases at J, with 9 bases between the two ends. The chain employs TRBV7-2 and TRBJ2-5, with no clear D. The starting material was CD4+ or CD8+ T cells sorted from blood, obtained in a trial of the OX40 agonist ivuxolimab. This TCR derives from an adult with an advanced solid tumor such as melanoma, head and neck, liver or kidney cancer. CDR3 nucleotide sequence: TGTGCCAGCAGCGCCCATGTGGAGACCCAGTACTTC. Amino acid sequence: CASSAHVETQYF.